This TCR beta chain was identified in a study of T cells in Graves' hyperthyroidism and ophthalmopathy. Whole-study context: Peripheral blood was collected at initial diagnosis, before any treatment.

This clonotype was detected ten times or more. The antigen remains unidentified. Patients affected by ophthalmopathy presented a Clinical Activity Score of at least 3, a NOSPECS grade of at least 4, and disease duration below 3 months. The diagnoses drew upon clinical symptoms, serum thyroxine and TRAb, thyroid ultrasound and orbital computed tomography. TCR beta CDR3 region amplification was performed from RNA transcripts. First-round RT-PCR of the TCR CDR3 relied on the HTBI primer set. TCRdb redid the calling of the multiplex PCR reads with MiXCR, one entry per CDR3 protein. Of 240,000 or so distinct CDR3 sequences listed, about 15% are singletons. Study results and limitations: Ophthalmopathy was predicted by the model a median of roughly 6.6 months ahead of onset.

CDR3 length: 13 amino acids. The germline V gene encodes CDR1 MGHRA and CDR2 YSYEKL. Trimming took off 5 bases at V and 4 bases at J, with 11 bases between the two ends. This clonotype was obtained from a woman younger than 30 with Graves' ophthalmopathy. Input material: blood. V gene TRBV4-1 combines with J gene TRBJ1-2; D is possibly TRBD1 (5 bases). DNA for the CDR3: TGCGCCAGCAGCTGGGACCCAACCTATGGCTACACCTTC. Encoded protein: CASSWDPTYGYTF.